This is a list of T cell receptor beta chains from one sample in a study of blood T cell repertoires in COVID-19. Method: immunoSEQ multiplex PCR; TCRdb's copy keeps in-frame clones and lacks some. The sample lists roughly 230,000 clones; roughly 85% were seen once. Material: peripheral blood. All receptors come from a man aged 50 to 60 with COVID-19, enrolled during active disease. CDR3s include the opening cysteine and the closing phenylalanine or tryptophan. Fields, in order: J gene, V gene, clone size, D gene, CDR3 DNA, CDR3 protein. The D gene is left open where the match is weak. Not all rows give a size; the values are once, few, many and, for expanded clones, a class.

j_call: TRBJ1-3
v_call: TRBV3-1/TRBV3-2
clone_size: .
d_call: .
cdr3_nt: TGTGCCAGCAGCCTCCTACAGGGATTGGGAGGAAACACCATATATTTT
cdr3_aa: CASSLLQGLGGNTIYF

j_call: TRBJ2-3
v_call: TRBV19
clone_size: .
d_call: TRBD2
cdr3_nt: TGTGCCAGTAGTAAGGGTATAGCGGGGGGGGCGAAAGATACGCAGTATTTT
cdr3_aa: CASSKGIAGGAKDTQYF

j_call: TRBJ2-7
v_call: TRBV27
clone_size: few
d_call: TRBD2
cdr3_nt: TGTGCCAGCAGTTTATCGTACGGGAGGGAGCAGTACTTC
cdr3_aa: CASSLSYGREQYF

j_call: TRBJ2-1
v_call: TRBV6-4
clone_size: .
d_call: TRBD1
cdr3_nt: TGTGCCAGCAGTGGAGGGACAGGGGAAGGTTACAATGAGCAGTTCTTC
cdr3_aa: CASSGGTGEGYNEQFF

j_call: TRBJ2-2
v_call: TRBV4-1
clone_size: .
d_call: .
cdr3_nt: TGCGCCAGCAGCCAAGATGTGGGGGGAGGTACCGGGGAGCTGTTTTTT
cdr3_aa: CASSQDVGGGTGELFF

j_call: TRBJ1-1
v_call: TRBV5-1
clone_size: .
d_call: .
cdr3_nt: TGCGCCAGCAGCTTGTCAGAGAACACTGAAGCTTTCTTT
cdr3_aa: CASSLSENTEAFF

j_call: TRBJ1-3
v_call: TRBV19
clone_size: .
d_call: TRBD1
cdr3_nt: TGTGCCAGTAGTACCAGACAGGGGGACTTGACTGGAAACACCATATATTTT
cdr3_aa: CASSTRQGDLTGNTIYF

j_call: TRBJ2-7
v_call: TRBV6-5
clone_size: .
d_call: TRBD2
cdr3_nt: TGTGCCAGCAGGTCCGGGACTAGCGGGGGCTACGAGCAGTACTTC
cdr3_aa: CASRSGTSGGYEQYF

j_call: TRBJ2-3
v_call: TRBV6-2/TRBV6-3
clone_size: .
d_call: TRBD2
cdr3_nt: TGTGCCAGCAGTCGATTTAGCGGGGCGGGTACGCAGTATTTT
cdr3_aa: CASSRFSGAGTQYF

j_call: TRBJ1-2
v_call: TRBV6-4
clone_size: .
d_call: TRBD1
cdr3_nt: TGTGCCAGCAGTGTTACAGGGGGCGCAAACTATGGCTACACCTTC
cdr3_aa: CASSVTGGANYGYTF

j_call: TRBJ2-4
v_call: TRBV7-9
clone_size: .
d_call: TRBD1
cdr3_nt: TGTGCCAGCAGCGATAGCGGACAGGGAGACATTCAGTACTTC
cdr3_aa: CASSDSGQGDIQYF

j_call: TRBJ1-6
v_call: TRBV4-3
clone_size: .
d_call: TRBD1
cdr3_nt: TGCGCCAGCAGCCCTGCGACAGGGCAAGGTTTGCCCCTCCACTTT
cdr3_aa: CASSPATGQGLPLHF

j_call: TRBJ1-4
v_call: TRBV7-2
clone_size: .
d_call: TRBD1
cdr3_nt: TGTGCCAGCAGTCCTCGACAGGGTTCTGAAAAACTGTTTTTT
cdr3_aa: CASSPRQGSEKLFF

j_call: TRBJ2-1
v_call: TRBV6-6
clone_size: .
d_call: TRBD1
cdr3_nt: TGTGCCAGCAGGCCCGGGACAGTCGATGAGCAGTTCTTC
cdr3_aa: CASRPGTVDEQFF

j_call: TRBJ2-2
v_call: TRBV7-9
clone_size: .
d_call: TRBD1
cdr3_nt: TGTGCCAGCAGCCAATGGACAGGGGGCTTGAACACCGGGGAGCTGTTTTTT
cdr3_aa: CASSQWTGGLNTGELFF

j_call: TRBJ2-3
v_call: TRBV11-1
clone_size: .
d_call: TRBD2
cdr3_nt: TGTGCCAGCAGCTTACCAGCGGGGGGCCCCACAGATACGCAGTATTTT
cdr3_aa: CASSLPAGGPTDTQYF

j_call: TRBJ1-5
v_call: TRBV10-2
clone_size: .
d_call: .
cdr3_nt: TGCGCCAGCAGCGGTAAGGCGGGGGGCTTGAGCAATCAGCCCCAGCATTTT
cdr3_aa: CASSGKAGGLSNQPQHF

j_call: TRBJ2-5
v_call: TRBV5-1
clone_size: .
d_call: .
cdr3_nt: TGCGCCAGCAGCTTGGGAGGGGCGGGGTCACAAGAGACCCAGTACTTC
cdr3_aa: CASSLGGAGSQETQYF

j_call: TRBJ1-5
v_call: TRBV7-2
clone_size: .
d_call: .
cdr3_nt: TGTGCCAGCAGCTTCTTTTTGGGAGGGGCACGCCAGCCCCAGCATTTT
cdr3_aa: CASSFFLGGARQPQHF

j_call: TRBJ2-5
v_call: TRBV10-3
clone_size: .
d_call: TRBD2
cdr3_nt: TGTGCCATCAGTGAGTCCCCTAGCGGGGGGACGTACCAAGAGACCCAGTACTTC
cdr3_aa: CAISESPSGGTYQETQYF

j_call: TRBJ2-5
v_call: TRBV9
clone_size: .
d_call: TRBD2
cdr3_nt: TGTGCCAGCAGCGTAGACGGGGGGGCCCGGGAGACCCAGTACTTC
cdr3_aa: CASSVDGGARETQYF

j_call: TRBJ2-3
v_call: TRBV30
clone_size: .
d_call: .
cdr3_nt: TGTGCCTGGAGATGGGGGGATTACACAGATACGCAGTATTTT
cdr3_aa: CAWRWGDYTDTQYF

j_call: TRBJ1-4
v_call: TRBV5-1
clone_size: .
d_call: TRBD1
cdr3_nt: TGCGCCAGCAGCCGGGGACAGGGGGCGTATGAAAAACTGTTTTTT
cdr3_aa: CASSRGQGAYEKLFF

j_call: TRBJ1-2
v_call: TRBV20-1
clone_size: .
d_call: .
cdr3_nt: TGCAGTGCTAGAATTGCGGGGGGCTACACCTTC
cdr3_aa: CSARIAGGYTF

j_call: TRBJ1-4
v_call: TRBV7-6
clone_size: few
d_call: TRBD1
cdr3_nt: TGTGCCAGCAGCTCTTCCGGGACAGGGAATGAAAAACTGTTTTTT
cdr3_aa: CASSSSGTGNEKLFF

j_call: TRBJ1-6
v_call: TRBV6-5
clone_size: .
d_call: .
cdr3_nt: TGTGCCAGCAGACCCAACAGGGCGGGTTCACCCCTCCACTTT
cdr3_aa: CASRPNRAGSPLHF

j_call: TRBJ1-4
v_call: TRBV18
clone_size: .
d_call: .
cdr3_nt: TGTGCCAGCTCACCGCAGGGAAATGAAAAACTGTTTTTT
cdr3_aa: CASSPQGNEKLFF

j_call: TRBJ2-3
v_call: TRBV5-6
clone_size: .
d_call: TRBD2
cdr3_nt: TGTGCCAGCAGCCCCCCTTCTCTAGCGGGGGGGCCAGATACGCAGTATTTT
cdr3_aa: CASSPPSLAGGPDTQYF